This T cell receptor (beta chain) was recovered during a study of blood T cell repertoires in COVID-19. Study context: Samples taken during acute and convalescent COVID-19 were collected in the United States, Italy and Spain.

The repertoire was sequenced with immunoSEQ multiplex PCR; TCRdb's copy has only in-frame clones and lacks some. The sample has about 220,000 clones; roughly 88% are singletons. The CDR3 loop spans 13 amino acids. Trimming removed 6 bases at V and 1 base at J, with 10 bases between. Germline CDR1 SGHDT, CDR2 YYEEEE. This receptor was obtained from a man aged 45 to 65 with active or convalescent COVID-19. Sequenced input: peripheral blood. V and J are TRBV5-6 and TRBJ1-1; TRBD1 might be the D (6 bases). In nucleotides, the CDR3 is TGTGCCAGCACTGGACAGAAGAACACTGAAGCTTTCTTT. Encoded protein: CASTGQKNTEAFF.